The next 15 T cell receptor beta chains were all read from a single sample in a study of molecular identifiers for immune sequencing clone quantification (dated by TCRdb to the late 2010s). Libraries came from PCR. Sequenced using an Illumina HiSeq 4000. The public reads were reprocessed in TCRdb via fastp at Q25 and MiXCR, keeping in-frame beta chains. All rows with the same CDR3 protein become a single entry with the most common DNA and genes. For this sample there are 300,000 to 400,000 distinct CDR3 sequences; 20% to 25% appear just once. Approximately 0.83% of the sample belongs to the ten largest clones. Input material: naive CD8+ T cells from blood, with Jurkat cell RNA spiked in. The label giving this sample's cell subset or site can be read as: FACS-sorted CD8+CD4-CCR7+CD45RA+ naive T cells. The origin of the receptors is a human donor in good health. Some libraries in this study had Jurkat cell RNA spiked in.

In its sample, this clonotype was seen many times. The chain carries TRBV6-5 and TRBJ1-1, with a weak D call TRBD1 (6 bases). In germline, CDR1 is MNHEY, CDR2 SVGAGI. V lost 2 bases, J lost 8 bases, and 12 bases lay in between. CDR3 length: 13 residues. The CDR3 here is CASSYHRVAEAFF. The CDR3, as DNA: TGTGCCAGCAGTTACCACAGGGTCGCGGAAGCTTTCTTT.

A note on this clonotype: A much larger clone differs from this one at a single base, so this may be a read error. The DNA of the CDR3 is TGTGCCAGCAGTTACTCGAATAGCCTCTACGAGCAGTGCTTC. Amino acids: CASSYSNSLYEQCF. The J gene is TRBJ2-7, the V gene TRBV6-5, with D unresolved. The CDR3 has 14 residues. CDR1 and CDR2 (germline): MNHEY, SVGAGI.

This chain joins TRBV10-3 and TRBJ1-1; D possibly corresponds to TRBD1 (5 bases). Germline assignment: CDR1 ENHRY and CDR2 SYGVKD. CDR3 length: 14 residues. V lost 3 bases and J 1 base, leaving 9 bases between the germline ends. CDR3 bases: TGTGCCATCAGTGAAGTGGGGCCGAACACTGAAGCTTTCTTT. The encoded protein is CAISEVGPNTEAFF.

In its sample, this clonotype was seen many times. The chain is built from TRBV12-3 or TRBV12-4 and TRBJ2-3; 8 positions match TRBD2. The J segment lost 2 bases and the V segment lost 2 bases, leaving 6 bases of the junction unmatched. The CDR3 sequence is 16 residues long. The CDR3 nucleotides are TGTGCCAGCAGTTTATCTGCGGGAGGAAACACAGATACGCAGTATTTT. Amino acids: CASSLSAGGNTDTQYF.

This clonotype has at least ten counts. The junction departs from germline at one end; a sequencing error may be responsible. V and J are TRBV12-3 or TRBV12-4 and TRBJ2-5; 14 nucleotides align to TRBD2. The CDR3 spans 14 residues. The CDR3 sequence is CASSSGLAGEAQYF. CDR3 in DNA: TGTGCCAGCAGTTCGGGACTAGCGGGAGAGGCCCAGTACTTC.

This clonotype was seen repeatedly, ten times or more. The rearrangement uses TRBV7-6 and TRBJ2-3, with a weak D call TRBD1 (5 bases). The CDR3 runs 14 residues. The germline CDR1 and CDR2 sequences are SGHVS and FNYEAQ. V lost 5 bases to trimming and J lost 1 base, with 10 bases between them. The CDR3 coding sequence is TGTGCCAGCAGCCTAAAAGGGGGCACAGATACGCAGTATTTT. As protein: CASSLKGGTDTQYF.

There are many counts of this clonotype. This rearrangement joins TRBV30 to TRBJ2-1, with D possibly matching TRBD2 (5 bases). Between the trimmed V and J ends, which lost 0 bases and 0 bases, there was a span of 9 bases. Germline assignment: CDR1 GTSNPN and CDR2 SVGIG (reference sequence). The CDR3 is made up of 15 amino acids. In nucleotides, the CDR3 is TGTGCCTGGAGTGTTATAGCGAGCTCCTACAATGAGCAGTTCTTC. This encodes CAWSVIASSYNEQFF.

This clonotype was recorded many times. This CDR3 is CASSVGLPETEAFF. The CDR3 nucleotides are TGTGCCAGCAGCGTAGGACTTCCAGAGACTGAAGCTTTCTTT. The chain uses TRBV9 and TRBJ1-1; D is ambiguous. The CDR3 is made up of 14 amino acids. Germline CDR1 and CDR2: SGDLS and YYNGEE. V was clipped by 0 bases and J by 5 bases, with 11 bases between them.

The chain employs TRBV6-2 or TRBV6-3 and TRBJ2-2; a weak D match, TRBD1 (7 bases). Deletions cut 6 bases from V and 2 bases from J, with 13 bases between. Germline V CDR1 and CDR2: MNHEY, SVGEGT. This CDR3 contains 15 residues. This CDR3 reads CASRPGGLNTGELFF. The CDR3, as DNA: TGTGCCAGCAGGCCAGGGGGGCTAAACACCGGGGAGCTGTTTTTT.

There are many counts of this clonotype. The chain combines TRBV20-1 with TRBJ2-3; 7 bases line up with TRBD2. Germline V CDR1 and CDR2: DFQATT, SNEGSKA (reference sequence). V was clipped by 7 bases and J by 6 bases; unmatched bases: 7. The CDR3 is 12 residues long. The chain's CDR3 is CSVLRESDTQYF. In DNA, the CDR3 is TGCAGTGTATTGCGGGAGTCGGATACGCAGTATTTT.

Ten or more counts support this clonotype. The chain is built from TRBV2 and TRBJ2-3; 16 positions agree with TRBD2. CDR1 and CDR2 (germline): SNHLY, FYNNEI. This CDR3 region has 19 residues. J gave up 3 bases and V 3 bases, and 9 bases lay outside the gene matches. CDR3 nucleotide sequence: TGTGCCAGCAGTGATAGTGGGACTAGCGGGGGGGCCTGGACAGATACGCAGTATTTT. This translates into CASSDSGTSGGAWTDTQYF.

This clonotype was observed at least ten times. One end of the junction varies from germline; a read error may be responsible. This chain connects TRBV9 to TRBJ1-2, with a weak D call TRBD1 (6 bases). CDR3 length: 13 residues. CDR1 and CDR2 (germline): SGDLS, YYNGEE. DNA for the CDR3: TGTGCCAGCAGCCCTGAGTCCTCCTCACAGGGTAGTTTC. Its protein product is CASSPESSSQGSF.

This clonotype showed up many times. Here the CDR3 DNA reads TGCGCCAGCAGCCAAGATACATCTTACACAGATACGCAGTATTTT. It encodes CASSQDTSYTDTQYF. The V and J genes are TRBV4-3 and TRBJ2-3; no firm D call. This CDR3 has 15 residues. Germline V gives CDR1 LGHNA, CDR2 YSLEER. V dropped 0 bases and J dropped 2 bases, with 9 bases sitting between them.

The chain links TRBV27 to TRBJ2-7; weak D call: TRBD1 (6 bases). CDR3 size: 14 residues. CDR1 is MNHEY, CDR2 SMNVEV, per germline (reference sequence). Trimming left V 6 bases short and J 5 bases short, with 17 bases between. For the CDR3, the DNA is TGTGCCAGCAGCGACAGGTTGTATTATCACGAGCAGTACTTC. Its protein is CASSDRLYYHEQYF.

This clonotype has only a few counts. The V call is TRBV29-1, the J call TRBJ2-7, with D tentatively TRBD1 (6 bases). The CDR3 is 13 residues long. Per the germline V gene, CDR1 is SQVTM and CDR2 is ANQGSEA. Trimming removed 3 bases from V and 2 bases from J, with 11 bases in between. CDR3 sequence reads: CSVDAGDTYEQYF. DNA of the CDR3: TGCAGCGTTGATGCAGGGGATACCTACGAGCAGTACTTC.